Listed below are T cell receptor beta chains from one sample, sequenced in a study of blood T cells in healthy people across ages. TCRdb independently ran MiXCR on the 5' RACE reads; one entry per CDR3 protein. This sample carries about 1.5 million distinct CDR3 sequences, 42% of them seen once, and the ten largest clones take under 5%. The sequencing input was blood. Receptor source: a woman aged 18-35 years in good health. Both conserved end residues are part of each CDR3. The D gene is left open where the match is weak. The size field is filled for only some rows; it gives once, few, many or a size class.

V	size	length	D	J	CDR3	DNA
TRBV6-6	few	13	.	TRBJ1-2	CASSDMSNYGYTF	TGTGCCAGCAGTGACATGAGTAACTATGGCTACACCTTC
TRBV10-3	.	13	.	TRBJ1-1	CAIGTNLNTEAFF	TGTGCCATCGGGACAAATTTGAACACTGAAGCTTTCTTT
TRBV20-1	few	15	TRBD2	TRBJ2-1	CSARDRAGVRNEQFF	TGCAGTGCTAGAGATCGGGCGGGAGTGAGAAATGAGCAGTTCTTC
TRBV12-3/TRBV12-4	few	16	TRBD1	TRBJ1-2	CASSQPRDRGLNGYTF	TGTGCCAGCAGTCAACCCCGGGACAGGGGTTTAAATGGCTACACCTTC
TRBV20-1	few	14	TRBD1	TRBJ1-2	CSARDRGQAGGYTF	TGCAGTGCTAGAGATAGGGGACAGGCGGGAGGCTACACCTTC
TRBV7-9	.	16	.	TRBJ2-1	CASSPRTVGYGDEQFF	TGTGCCAGCAGCCCGAGGACGGTTGGCTACGGTGATGAGCAGTTCTTC
TRBV7-2	.	17	.	TRBJ1-5	CASSSHLGGTGYQPQHF	TGTGCCAGCAGCTCACACTTAGGGGGGACGGGGTATCAGCCCCAGCATTTT
TRBV9	once	14	.	TRBJ2-7	CASSVARQSYEQYF	TGTGCCAGCAGCGTAGCGAGACAGTCCTACGAGCAGTACTTC
TRBV28	.	17	TRBD2	TRBJ2-3	CASSLAASGGRTDTQYF	TGTGCCAGCAGTTTAGCTGCTAGCGGGGGCCGCACAGATACGCAGTATTTT
TRBV30	.	13	.	TRBJ2-2	CAWSSYNTGELFF	TGTGCCTGGAGTTCGTATAACACCGGGGAGCTGTTTTTT
TRBV7-2	.	16	TRBD1	TRBJ1-2	CASSLTGGPVSYGYTF	TGTGCCAGCAGCCTAACAGGGGGCCCCGTCAGCTATGGCTACACCTTC
TRBV9	.	16	TRBD2	TRBJ2-3	CASSALGTSGSDTQYF	TGTGCCAGCAGCGCTCTCGGGACTAGCGGATCAGATACGCAGTATTTT
TRBV4-1	.	16	TRBD1	TRBJ1-2	CASSQETGRPHYGYTF	TGCGCCAGCAGCCAAGAGACAGGGAGGCCCCACTATGGCTACACCTTC
TRBV5-1	.	16	TRBD1	TRBJ2-2	CASRYSQGVGTGELFF	TGCGCCAGCAGATACTCACAGGGGGTCGGCACCGGGGAGCTGTTTTTT
TRBV20-1	.	16	TRBD1	TRBJ2-1	CSACIKTGVSYNEQFF	TGCAGTGCTTGCATAAAGACAGGGGTCTCCTACAATGAGCAGTTCTTC
TRBV4-3	few	17	.	TRBJ1-6	CASSQDPDGSSNSPLHF	TGCGCCAGCAGCCAAGATCCCGACGGGTCGTCTAATTCACCCCTCCACTTT
TRBV2	.	16	.	TRBJ1-4	CASSEASGVEGEKLFF	TGTGCCAGCAGTGAAGCCTCGGGGGTGGAGGGTGAAAAACTGTTTTTT
TRBV7-2	.	15	.	TRBJ1-2	CASSLRRDPWMGYTF	TGTGCCAGCAGCTTAAGACGAGACCCATGGATGGGCTACACCTTC
TRBV11-2	.	15	.	TRBJ2-5	CASSLVGGVWKTQYF	TGTGCCAGCAGCTTAGTGGGGGGCGTTTGGAAGACCCAGTACTTC
TRBV9	.	14	.	TRBJ1-1	CASSVEPGSTEAFF	TGTGCCAGCAGCGTAGAGCCAGGGAGCACTGAAGCTTTCTTT
TRBV10-3	.	14	.	TRBJ2-1	CAISEYGSYNEQFF	TGTGCCATCAGTGAGTACGGCAGCTACAATGAGCAGTTCTTC
TRBV5-4	.	12	.	TRBJ1-5	CASSLAGGPQHF	TGTGCCAGCAGCTTGGCCGGAGGGCCCCAGCATTTT